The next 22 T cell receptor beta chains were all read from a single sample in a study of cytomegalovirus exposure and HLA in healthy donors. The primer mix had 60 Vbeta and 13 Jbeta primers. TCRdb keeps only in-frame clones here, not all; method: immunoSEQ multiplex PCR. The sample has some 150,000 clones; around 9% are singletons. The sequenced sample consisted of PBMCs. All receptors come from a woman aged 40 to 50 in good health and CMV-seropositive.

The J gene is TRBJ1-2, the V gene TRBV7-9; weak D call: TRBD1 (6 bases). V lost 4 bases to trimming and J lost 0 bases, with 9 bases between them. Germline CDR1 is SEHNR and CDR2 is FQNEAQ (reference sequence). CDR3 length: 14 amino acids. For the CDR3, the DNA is TGTGCCAGCAGCTGGGACACAACTAACTATGGCTACACCTTC. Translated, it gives CASSWDTTNYGYTF.

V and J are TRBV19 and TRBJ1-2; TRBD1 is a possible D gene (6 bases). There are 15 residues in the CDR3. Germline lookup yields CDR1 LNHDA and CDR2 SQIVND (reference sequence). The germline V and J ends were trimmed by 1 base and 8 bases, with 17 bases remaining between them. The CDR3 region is CASSIVWTALGGYTF. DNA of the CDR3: TGTGCCAGTAGTATAGTTTGGACAGCCTTGGGAGGCTACACCTTC.

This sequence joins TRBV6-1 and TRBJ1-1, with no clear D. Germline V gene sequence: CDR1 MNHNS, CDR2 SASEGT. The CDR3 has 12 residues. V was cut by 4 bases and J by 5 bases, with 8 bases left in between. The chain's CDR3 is CASSVTETEAFF. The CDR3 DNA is TGTGCCAGCAGTGTTACAGAGACTGAAGCTTTCTTT.

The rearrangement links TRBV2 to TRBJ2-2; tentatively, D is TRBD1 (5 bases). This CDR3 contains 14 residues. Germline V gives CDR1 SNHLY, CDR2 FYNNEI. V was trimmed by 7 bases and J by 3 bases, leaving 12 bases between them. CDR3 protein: CASKGVRDTGELFF. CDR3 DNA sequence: TGTGCCAGCAAAGGGGTTAGGGACACCGGGGAGCTGTTTTTT.

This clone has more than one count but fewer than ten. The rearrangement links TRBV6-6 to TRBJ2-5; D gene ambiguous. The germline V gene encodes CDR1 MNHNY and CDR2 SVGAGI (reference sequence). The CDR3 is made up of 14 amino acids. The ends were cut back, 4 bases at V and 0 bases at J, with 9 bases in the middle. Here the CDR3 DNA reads TGTGCCAGCAGTTTGACATGGTACCAAGAGACCCAGTACTTC. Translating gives CASSLTWYQETQYF.

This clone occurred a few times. The CDR3 loop is CASNWAAGGVGETQYF. Here the CDR3 DNA reads TGTGCCAGCAATTGGGCAGCGGGGGGCGTGGGAGAGACCCAGTACTTC. The rearrangement links TRBV5-6 to TRBJ2-5; 9 bases line up with TRBD2. Per germline, CDR1 SGHDT and CDR2 YYEEEE. CDR3 size: 16 residues. V lost 6 bases, J lost 4 bases, and 13 bases stayed unmatched.

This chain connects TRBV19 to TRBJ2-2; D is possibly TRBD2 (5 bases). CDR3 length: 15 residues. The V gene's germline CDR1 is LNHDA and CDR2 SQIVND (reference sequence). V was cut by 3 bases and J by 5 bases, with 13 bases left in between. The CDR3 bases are TGTGCCAGTAGTATCCGGGGAATGAGGACCGGGGAGCTGTTTTTT. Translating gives CASSIRGMRTGELFF.

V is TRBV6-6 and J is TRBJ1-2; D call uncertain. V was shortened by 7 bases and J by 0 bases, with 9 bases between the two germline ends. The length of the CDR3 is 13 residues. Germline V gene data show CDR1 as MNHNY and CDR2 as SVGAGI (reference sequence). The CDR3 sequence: CASNDWANYGYTF. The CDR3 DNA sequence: TGTGCCAGCAACGACTGGGCTAACTATGGCTACACCTTC.

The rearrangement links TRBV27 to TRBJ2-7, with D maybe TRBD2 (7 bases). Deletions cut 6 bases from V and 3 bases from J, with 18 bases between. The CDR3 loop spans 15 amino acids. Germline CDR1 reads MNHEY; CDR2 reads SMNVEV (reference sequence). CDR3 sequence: CASSWGGQYVYEQYF. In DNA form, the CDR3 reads TGTGCCAGCAGCTGGGGGGGCCAGTACGTCTACGAGCAGTACTTC.

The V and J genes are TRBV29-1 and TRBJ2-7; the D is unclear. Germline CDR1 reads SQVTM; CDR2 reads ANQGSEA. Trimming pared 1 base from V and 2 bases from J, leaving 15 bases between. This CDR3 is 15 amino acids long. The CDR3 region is CSVEGFNGRTYEQYF. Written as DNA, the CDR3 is TGCAGCGTTGAAGGGTTTAATGGCAGGACCTACGAGCAGTACTTC.

The CDR3, as DNA: TGTGCCAGCAGCTTTGTGGGCGCCGGGGAGCTGTTTTTT. Amino acid sequence: CASSFVGAGELFF. V is TRBV13 and J is TRBJ2-2; D call uncertain. The ends were cut back, 3 bases at V and 6 bases at J, with 8 bases in the middle. This CDR3 region has 13 residues. Germline V gene lookup returns CDR1 PRHDT and CDR2 FYEKMQ (reference sequence). Full variable domain (outside the CDR3, taken from reference TRBV13 and TRBJ2-2): AAGVIQSPRHLIKEKRETATLKCYPIPRHDTVYWYQQGPGQDPQFLISFYEKMQSDKGSIPDRFSAQQFSDYHSELNMSSLELGDSALYFCASSFVGAGELFFGEGSRLTVL.

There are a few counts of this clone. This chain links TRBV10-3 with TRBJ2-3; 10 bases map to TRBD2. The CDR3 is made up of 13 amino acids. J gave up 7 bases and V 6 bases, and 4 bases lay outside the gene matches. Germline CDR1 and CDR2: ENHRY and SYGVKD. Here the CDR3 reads CAIRGTSAYTQYF. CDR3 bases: TGTGCCATCAGGGGGACTAGCGCGTATACGCAGTATTTT.

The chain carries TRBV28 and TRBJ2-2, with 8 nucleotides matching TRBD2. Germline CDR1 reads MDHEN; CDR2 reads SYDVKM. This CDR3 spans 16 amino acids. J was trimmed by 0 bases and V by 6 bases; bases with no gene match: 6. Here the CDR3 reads CASSSPAGANTGELFF. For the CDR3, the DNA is TGTGCCAGCAGCTCCCCAGCGGGGGCGAACACCGGGGAGCTGTTTTTT.

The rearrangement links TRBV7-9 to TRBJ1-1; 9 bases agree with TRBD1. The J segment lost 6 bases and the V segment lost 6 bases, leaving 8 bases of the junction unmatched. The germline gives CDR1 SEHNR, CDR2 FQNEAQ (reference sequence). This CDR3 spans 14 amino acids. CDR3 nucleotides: TGTGCCAGCAGTTTAACAGGGGGCGCCCCTGAAGCTTTCTTT. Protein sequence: CASSLTGGAPEAFF. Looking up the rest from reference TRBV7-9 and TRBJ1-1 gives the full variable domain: DTGVSQNPRHKITKRGQNVTFRCDPISEHNRLYWYRQTLGQGPEFLTYFQNEAQLEKSRLLSDRFSAERPKGSFSTLEIQRTEQGDSAMYLCASSLTGGAPEAFFGQGTRLTVV.

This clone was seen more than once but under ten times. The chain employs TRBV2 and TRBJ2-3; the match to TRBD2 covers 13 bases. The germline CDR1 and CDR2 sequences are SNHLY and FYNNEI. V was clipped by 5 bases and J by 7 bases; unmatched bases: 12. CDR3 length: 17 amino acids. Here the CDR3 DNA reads TGTGCCAGCAGTTTGACTAGCGGGGGGCGTGGAGGACATACGCAGTATTTT. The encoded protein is CASSLTSGGRGGHTQYF.

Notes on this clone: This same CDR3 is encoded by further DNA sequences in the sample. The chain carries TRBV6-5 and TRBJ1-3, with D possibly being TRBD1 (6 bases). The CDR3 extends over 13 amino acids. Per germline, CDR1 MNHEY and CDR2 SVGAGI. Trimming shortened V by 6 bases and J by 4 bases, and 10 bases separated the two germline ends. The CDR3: CASRATGGNTIYF. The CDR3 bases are TGTGCCAGCAGGGCGACAGGCGGAAACACCATATATTTT.

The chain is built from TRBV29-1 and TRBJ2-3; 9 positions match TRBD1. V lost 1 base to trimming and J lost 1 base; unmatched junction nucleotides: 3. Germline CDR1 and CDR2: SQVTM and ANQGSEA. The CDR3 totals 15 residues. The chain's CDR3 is CSVEGGDRGTDTQYF. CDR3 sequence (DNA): TGCAGCGTTGAAGGGGGGGACAGGGGCACAGATACGCAGTATTTT.

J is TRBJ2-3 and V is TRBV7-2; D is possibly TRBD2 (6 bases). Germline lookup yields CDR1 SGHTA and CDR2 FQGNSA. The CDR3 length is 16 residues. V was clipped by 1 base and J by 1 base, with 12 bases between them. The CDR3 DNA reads TGTGCCAGCAGCTTAGGAGGGACTCCCCGCACAGATACGCAGTATTTT. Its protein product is CASSLGGTPRTDTQYF.

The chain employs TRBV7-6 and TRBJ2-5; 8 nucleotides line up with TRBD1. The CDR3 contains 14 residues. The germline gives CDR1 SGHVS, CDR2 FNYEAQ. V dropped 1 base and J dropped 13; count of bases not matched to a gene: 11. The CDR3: CASSLEAGGPPGYF. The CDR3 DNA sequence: TGTGCCAGCAGCTTAGAGGCAGGGGGCCCACCTGGGTACTTC.

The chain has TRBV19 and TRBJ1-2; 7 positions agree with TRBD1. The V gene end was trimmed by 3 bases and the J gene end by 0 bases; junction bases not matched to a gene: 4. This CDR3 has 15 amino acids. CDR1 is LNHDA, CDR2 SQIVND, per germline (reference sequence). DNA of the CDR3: TGTGCCAGTAGTATCCGGGACAGAGCTAACTATGGCTACACCTTC. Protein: CASSIRDRANYGYTF.

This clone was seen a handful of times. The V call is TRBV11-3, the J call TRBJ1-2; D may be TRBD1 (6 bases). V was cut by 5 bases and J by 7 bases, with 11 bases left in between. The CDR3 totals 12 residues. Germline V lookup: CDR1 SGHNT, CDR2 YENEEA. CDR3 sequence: CASSHRTAGYTF. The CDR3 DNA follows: TGTGCCAGCAGCCATCGGACAGCTGGCTACACCTTC.

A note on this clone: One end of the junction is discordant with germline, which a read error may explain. The CDR3 bases are TGCGCCAGCAGCTTGGTTCAGGAAGGATATGGCTACCCCTTC. It translates to CASSLVQEGYGYPF. V usage is TRBV5-1 and J usage is TRBJ1-2; D remains ambiguous. The CDR3 is 14 amino acids. The germline CDR1 and CDR2 sequences are SGHRS and YFSETQ.